These T cell receptor beta chains were read from a single sample in a study of T-cell reconstitution after alpha-beta-depleted transplantation in children. TCRdb ran MiXCR on the PCR reads and lists one entry per CDR3 protein. The sample has approximately 500,000 distinct CDR3 sequences; roughly a quarter are singletons. The input for sequencing was PBMCs, taken before TCRalphabeta/CD19-depleted stem cell transplant. Receptors originate from a boy in the first two years of life with Wiskott-Aldrich syndrome, due to receive a stem cell transplant. CDR3s include the opening cysteine and the closing phenylalanine or tryptophan. Fields, in order: D gene, V gene, J gene, clone size, CDR3 protein, CDR3 DNA. The D gene is left open where the match is weak. Only part of the rows carry a size: once, few, many, or a class if the clone is expanded.

TRBD2	TRBV7-6	TRBJ2-3	NA	CASSPRTSGLGTDTQYF	TGTGCCAGCAGCCCCAGGACTAGCGGGCTAGGCACAGATACGCAGTATTTT
NA	TRBV4-2	TRBJ1-2	NA	CASSRLYYGYTF	TGTGCCAGCAGCCGTCTTTACTATGGCTACACCTTC
NA	TRBV5-1	TRBJ2-7	NA	CASSGRSYEQYF	TGCGCCAGCAGCGGTCGGAGCTACGAGCAGTACTTC
TRBD2	TRBV5-1	TRBJ2-7	few	CASSSDTGGYEQYF	TGCGCCAGCAGCTCGGACACGGGAGGCTACGAGCAGTACTTC
TRBD1	TRBV20-1	TRBJ2-5	few	CSAREPGQGQETQYF	TGCAGTGCTAGGGAACCGGGACAGGGCCAAGAGACCCAGTACTTC
TRBD2	TRBV6-2/TRBV6-3	TRBJ2-7	NA	CASRDSGKFYEQYF	TGTGCCAGCAGAGATAGCGGGAAATTTTACGAGCAGTACTTC
NA	TRBV12-3/TRBV12-4	TRBJ2-2	many	CASSLTSNTGELFF	TGTGCCAGCAGTTTAACTTCGAACACCGGGGAGCTGTTTTTT
TRBD1	TRBV5-1	TRBJ2-1	few	CASSLWGQGGSVSYNEQFF	TGCGCCAGCAGCTTGTGGGGACAGGGGGGCTCCGTCTCCTACAATGAGCAGTTCTTC
NA	TRBV30	TRBJ2-1	NA	CAWSDIYNEQFF	TGTGCCTGGAGTGACATCTACAATGAGCAGTTCTTC
NA	TRBV5-1	TRBJ2-1	few	CASSLFLTARINEQFF	TGCGCCAGCAGCTTGTTCCTAACGGCCAGGATCAATGAGCAGTTCTTC
TRBD2	TRBV5-1	TRBJ2-1	NA	CASRTTSGRPSYNEQFF	TGCGCCAGCAGAACGACTAGCGGGAGGCCGTCCTACAATGAGCAGTTCTTC
NA	TRBV5-1	TRBJ2-1	many	CASSSTRFGEQFF	TGCGCCAGCAGCTCGACACGGTTTGGTGAGCAGTTCTTC
NA	TRBV12-3/TRBV12-4	TRBJ2-1	NA	CASSPEGFEQFF	TGTGCCAGCAGTCCCGAGGGTTTTGAGCAGTTCTTC
NA	TRBV27	TRBJ1-1	NA	CASKGQNTEAFF	TGTGCCAGCAAAGGACAAAACACTGAAGCTTTCTTT
NA	TRBV15	TRBJ2-3	NA	CATSFGRRGSPDTQYF	TGTGCCACCAGCTTCGGGAGACGGGGATCCCCAGATACGCAGTATTTT
TRBD2	TRBV20-1	TRBJ2-5	few	CSASGVAGGRETQYF	TGCAGTGCTAGTGGAGTAGCGGGAGGTAGAGAGACCCAGTACTTC
TRBD1	TRBV20-1	TRBJ1-6	NA	CSATGQGARSPLHF	TGCAGTGCTACGGGACAGGGGGCGAGGTCACCCCTCCACTTT
NA	TRBV12-3/TRBV12-4	TRBJ2-3	NA	CASSLWRATDTQYF	TGTGCCAGCAGTTTGTGGAGGGCCACAGATACGCAGTATTTT
NA	TRBV11-2	TRBJ2-6	many	CASSLYVGRTSGANVLTF	TGTGCCAGCAGCTTATACGTAGGACGGACCTCTGGGGCCAACGTCCTGACTTTC
NA	TRBV5-1	TRBJ2-5	few	CASSGGMYQETQYF	TGCGCCAGCAGCGGGGGAATGTACCAAGAGACCCAGTACTTC
NA	TRBV10-3	TRBJ1-2	few	CAISSSVNYGYTF	TGTGCCATCAGTTCTTCGGTAAACTATGGCTACACCTTC
TRBD1	TRBV10-3	TRBJ1-3	NA	CAISGGQVAGNTIYF	TGTGCCATCAGTGGGGGACAGGTTGCTGGAAACACCATATATTTT
NA	TRBV6-1	TRBJ2-7	NA	CASSEWGTRLGEQYF	TGTGCCAGCAGTGAGTGGGGGACACGCCTGGGCGAGCAGTACTTC
TRBD1	TRBV5-1	TRBJ2-7	NA	CASSLKGQTYEQYF	TGCGCCAGCAGCTTGAAGGGACAGACCTACGAGCAGTACTTC
NA	TRBV15	TRBJ2-7	NA	CATSRGRRDYEQYF	TGTGCCACCAGCAGAGGCCGGAGGGACTACGAGCAGTACTTC
NA	TRBV12-3/TRBV12-4	TRBJ2-1	NA	CASSLTLLASRFF	TGTGCCAGCAGTCTCACCTTACTAGCATCCCGGTTCTTC
TRBD2	TRBV20-1	TRBJ2-3	NA	CSAIMTSGATDTQYF	TGCAGTGCTATTATGACTAGCGGGGCTACAGATACGCAGTATTTT
TRBD2	TRBV27	TRBJ2-3	NA	CASGLAVWDTQYF	TGTGCCAGCGGTCTAGCGGTGTGGGATACGCAGTATTTT
TRBD2	TRBV27	TRBJ2-1	NA	CASSSHLQLAGGPTSNYNEQFF	TGTGCCAGCAGTTCCCACTTACAGCTAGCGGGAGGGCCCACATCCAACTACAATGAGCAGTTCTTC
NA	TRBV27	TRBJ2-3	NA	CASSGPGSVPSTDTQYF	TGTGCCAGCTCCGGGCCGGGGTCGGTCCCTAGCACAGATACGCAGTATTTT
NA	TRBV20-1	TRBJ2-3	NA	CSARDVGSSTDTQYF	TGCAGTGCTAGAGATGTGGGCTCCAGCACAGATACGCAGTATTTT
TRBD1	TRBV6-5	TRBJ2-5	few	CASSYSGTARKTQYF	TGTGCCAGCAGTTACTCTGGGACAGCCAGAAAGACCCAGTACTTC
TRBD2	TRBV5-1	TRBJ2-2	NA	CASSFGTSRSNTGELFF	TGCGCCAGCAGCTTCGGGACTAGCAGGTCGAACACCGGGGAGCTGTTTTTT
NA	TRBV5-1	TRBJ2-5	NA	CASSTGLSGQETQYF	TGCGCCAGCAGCACCGGACTAAGCGGTCAAGAGACCCAGTACTTC
TRBD1	TRBV5-5	TRBJ2-7	few	CASSLTQQGRGYEQYF	TGTGCCAGCAGTTTAACTCAACAGGGGAGAGGCTACGAGCAGTACTTC
NA	TRBV5-1	TRBJ2-2	NA	CASSLELGGAGTTETGELFF	TGCGCCAGCAGCTTGGAATTAGGGGGCGCGGGGACTACCGAGACCGGGGAGCTGTTTTTT
NA	TRBV18	TRBJ2-5	NA	CASSRSRGETQYF	TGTGCCAGCTCAAGATCCCGAGGGGAGACCCAGTACTTC
TRBD1	TRBV7-6	TRBJ2-7	few	CASSLGTGTGPEQYF	TGTGCCAGCAGCTTGGGTACCGGGACAGGGCCCGAGCAGTACTTC
NA	TRBV5-1	TRBJ2-3	NA	CASSLRVSSTDTQYF	TGCGCCAGCAGCTTGAGGGTGTCTAGCACAGATACGCAGTATTTT
TRBD2	TRBV7-2	TRBJ2-5	few	CASSRTSGRLQETQYF	TGTGCCAGCAGCCGGACTAGCGGGAGGTTACAAGAGACCCAGTACTTC
NA	TRBV6-5	TRBJ1-5	NA	CASSLTPGEPQHF	TGTGCCAGCAGTCTAACTCCAGGGGAGCCCCAGCATTTT
NA	TRBV15	TRBJ2-5	NA	CATSRLGESQETQYF	TGTGCCACCAGCAGACTCGGGGAAAGCCAAGAGACCCAGTACTTC
TRBD2	TRBV15	TRBJ2-7	NA	CATSKVTGLAGYEQYF	TGTGCCACCAGCAAAGTTACTGGACTAGCCGGCTACGAGCAGTACTTC
TRBD2	TRBV5-1	TRBJ2-7	NA	CASSLGPRESLYEQYF	TGCGCCAGCAGCTTGGGCCCGCGGGAGTCCTTATACGAGCAGTACTTC
TRBD2	TRBV10-2	TRBJ2-2	few	CASSERGANTGELFF	TGCGCCAGCAGTGAACGGGGGGCGAACACCGGGGAGCTGTTTTTT
NA	TRBV28	TRBJ1-1	few	CASSLGRHTEAFF	TGTGCCAGCAGTTTAGGCAGGCACACTGAAGCTTTCTTT
NA	TRBV5-1	TRBJ2-2	NA	CASSLGKLGTGELFF	TGCGCCAGCAGCCTGGGGAAGCTGGGGACCGGGGAGCTGTTTTTT
TRBD1	TRBV27	TRBJ2-5	NA	CASSFHARQGAGETQYF	TGTGCCAGCAGTTTCCACGCCAGACAGGGGGCCGGAGAGACCCAGTACTTC
NA	TRBV12-3/TRBV12-4	TRBJ2-7	few	CASSFAGNEQYF	TGTGCCAGCAGTTTCGCCGGGAACGAGCAGTACTTC
NA	TRBV5-1	TRBJ2-7	NA	CASSLQGEQYF	TGCGCCAGCAGCTTGCAGGGCGAGCAGTACTTC
TRBD1	TRBV24-1	TRBJ2-2	NA	CATSDPRTGGANTGELFF	TGTGCCACCAGTGATCCCCGCACAGGGGGCGCGAACACCGGGGAGCTGTTTTTT
TRBD1	TRBV12-3/TRBV12-4	TRBJ2-7	NA	CASTRAGQGPLEQYF	TGTGCCAGCACGAGGGCGGGACAGGGACCTCTCGAGCAGTACTTC
TRBD1	TRBV13	TRBJ2-1	few	CASSHGQGSNEQFF	TGTGCCAGCAGCCACGGACAGGGCTCCAATGAGCAGTTCTTC
TRBD2	TRBV5-1	TRBJ2-1	NA	CASSLMASGSSYNEQFF	TGCGCCAGCAGCTTGATGGCTAGCGGGAGCTCCTACAATGAGCAGTTCTTC
TRBD2	TRBV20-1	TRBJ2-4	NA	CSASLRGRGTKNIQYF	TGCAGTGCTAGTCTTCGCGGGAGGGGTACCAAAAACATTCAGTACTTC
TRBD1	TRBV12-3/TRBV12-4	TRBJ2-7	NA	CASSSADRGYEQYF	TGTGCCAGCAGTTCCGCGGACAGGGGCTACGAGCAGTACTTC
NA	TRBV12-3/TRBV12-4	TRBJ1-2	NA	CASSFRGTISGYTF	TGTGCCAGCAGTTTTCGGGGGACAATATCTGGCTACACCTTC
TRBD2	TRBV20-1	TRBJ2-3	few	CSAPTSGRAGDTQYF	TGCAGTGCTCCGACTAGCGGGAGGGCCGGAGATACGCAGTATTTT
NA	TRBV24-1	TRBJ2-7	NA	CATSDSGTKPYEQYF	TGTGCCACCAGTGATTCCGGGACAAAACCCTACGAGCAGTACTTC